This T cell receptor (beta chain) is from a study of T-cell memory formation after mild COVID-19. At the level of the study: TCR clusters were largely donor specific.

About this clonotype: The antigen is unknown.

Each CDR3 protein is one row after TCRdb ran MiXCR on the 5' RACE reads. This table holds about 440,000 distinct CDR3 sequences, around 20% found once. Trimming at V came to 4 bases and at J to 2 bases, leaving 4 bases not matched to a gene. The CDR3 length is 13 residues. The germline gives CDR1 DFQATT, CDR2 SNEGSKA (reference sequence). Findings and caveats of the study: Contracting clones, day 15 to 85, had balanced CD4/CD8, and later expanders favored CD4+. In second-wave clones peaking day 37, SARS-CoV-2 specificity remained unconfirmed.

V and J are TRBV20-1 and TRBJ1-2; 7 bases align to TRBD1. The material sequenced was PBMCs or a T cell subset sorted from them (not recorded which). This TCR came from an adult woman who had mild COVID-19 (a few samples of this study predate the infection). Cell type and time point are not known. Here the CDR3 DNA reads TGCAGTGCTATCGACAGGGACAACTATGGCTACACCTTC. Translated, it gives CSAIDRDNYGYTF.